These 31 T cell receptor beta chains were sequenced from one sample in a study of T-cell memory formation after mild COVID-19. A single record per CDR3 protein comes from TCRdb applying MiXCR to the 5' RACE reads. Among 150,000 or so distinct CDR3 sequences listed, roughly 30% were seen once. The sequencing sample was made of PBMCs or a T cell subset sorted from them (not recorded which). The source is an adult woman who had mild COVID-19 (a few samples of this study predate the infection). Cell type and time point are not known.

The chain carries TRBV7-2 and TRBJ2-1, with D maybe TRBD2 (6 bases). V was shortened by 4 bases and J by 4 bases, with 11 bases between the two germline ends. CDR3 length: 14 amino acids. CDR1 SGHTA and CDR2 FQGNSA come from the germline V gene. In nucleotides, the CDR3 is TGTGCCAGCAGCTGGAGCGGGTTATACAATGAGCAGTTCTTC. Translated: CASSWSGLYNEQFF. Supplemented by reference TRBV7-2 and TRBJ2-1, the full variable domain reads GAGVSQSPSNKVTEKGKDVELRCDPISGHTALYWYRQSLGQGLEFLIYFQGNSAPDKSGLPSDRFSAERTGGSVSTLTIQRTQQEDSAVYLCASSWSGLYNEQFFGPGTRLTVL.

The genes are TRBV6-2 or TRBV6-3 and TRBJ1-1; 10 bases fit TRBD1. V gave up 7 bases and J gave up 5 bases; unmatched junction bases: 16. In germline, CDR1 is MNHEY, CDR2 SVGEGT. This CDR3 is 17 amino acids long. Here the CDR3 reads CASIWGPGTGVGTEAFF. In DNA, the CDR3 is TGTGCCAGCATCTGGGGACCTGGGACAGGGGTTGGTACTGAAGCTTTCTTT.

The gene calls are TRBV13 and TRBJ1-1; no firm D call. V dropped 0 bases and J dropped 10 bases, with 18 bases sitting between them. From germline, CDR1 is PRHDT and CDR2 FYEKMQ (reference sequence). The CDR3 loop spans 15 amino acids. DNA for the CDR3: TGTGCCAGCAGCTTAGGAGGCCCAAGGGTGGATGTAGCTTTCTTT. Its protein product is CASSLGGPRVDVAFF.

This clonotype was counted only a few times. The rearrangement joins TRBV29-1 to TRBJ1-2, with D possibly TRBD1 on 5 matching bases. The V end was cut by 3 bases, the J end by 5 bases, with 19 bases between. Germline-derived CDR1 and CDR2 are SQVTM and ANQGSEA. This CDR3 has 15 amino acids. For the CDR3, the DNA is TGCAGCGTTGAGGGGCTGGAGGGACTAACGTATGGCTACACCTTC. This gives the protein CSVEGLEGLTYGYTF.

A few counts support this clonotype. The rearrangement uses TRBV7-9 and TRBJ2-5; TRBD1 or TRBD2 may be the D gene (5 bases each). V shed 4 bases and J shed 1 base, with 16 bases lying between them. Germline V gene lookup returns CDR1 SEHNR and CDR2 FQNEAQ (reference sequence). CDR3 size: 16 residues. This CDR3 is CASSWIGTVGQETQYF. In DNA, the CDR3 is TGTGCCAGCAGCTGGATAGGGACCGTCGGCCAAGAGACCCAGTACTTC.

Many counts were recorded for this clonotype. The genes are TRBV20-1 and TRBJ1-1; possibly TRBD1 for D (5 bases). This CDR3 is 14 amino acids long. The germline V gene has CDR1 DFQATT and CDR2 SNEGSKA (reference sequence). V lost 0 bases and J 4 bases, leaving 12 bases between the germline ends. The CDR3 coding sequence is TGCAGTGCTAGAGATACGGGGCTGGTCACTGAAGCTTTCTTT. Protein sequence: CSARDTGLVTEAFF.

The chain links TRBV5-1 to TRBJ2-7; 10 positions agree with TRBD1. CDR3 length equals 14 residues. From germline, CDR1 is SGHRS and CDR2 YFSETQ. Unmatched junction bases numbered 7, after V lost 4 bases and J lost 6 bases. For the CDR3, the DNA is TGCGCCAGCAGCCTCGGGACAGGGGATAGCGAGCAGTACTTC. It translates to CASSLGTGDSEQYF.

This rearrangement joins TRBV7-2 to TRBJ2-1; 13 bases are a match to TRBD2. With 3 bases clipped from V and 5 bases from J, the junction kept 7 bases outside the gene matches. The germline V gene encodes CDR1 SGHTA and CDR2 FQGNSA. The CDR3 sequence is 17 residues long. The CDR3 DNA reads TGTGCCAGCAGCTTCGGAGGCGGGACTAGCGGGGACAATGAGCAGTTCTTC. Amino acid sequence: CASSFGGGTSGDNEQFF.

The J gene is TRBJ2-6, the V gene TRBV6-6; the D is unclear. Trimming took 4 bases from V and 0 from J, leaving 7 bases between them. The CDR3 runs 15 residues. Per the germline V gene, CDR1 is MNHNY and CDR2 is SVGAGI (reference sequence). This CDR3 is CASSSDSSGANVLTF. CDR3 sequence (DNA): TGTGCCAGCAGTTCAGATTCCTCTGGGGCCAACGTCCTGACTTTC.

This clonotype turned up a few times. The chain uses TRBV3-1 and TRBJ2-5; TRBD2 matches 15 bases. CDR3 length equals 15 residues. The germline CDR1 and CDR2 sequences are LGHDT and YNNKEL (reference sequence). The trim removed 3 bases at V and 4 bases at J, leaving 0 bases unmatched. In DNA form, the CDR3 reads TGTGCCAGCAGCCAGGGACTAGCGGGAGGAGAGACCCAGTACTTC. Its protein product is CASSQGLAGGETQYF.

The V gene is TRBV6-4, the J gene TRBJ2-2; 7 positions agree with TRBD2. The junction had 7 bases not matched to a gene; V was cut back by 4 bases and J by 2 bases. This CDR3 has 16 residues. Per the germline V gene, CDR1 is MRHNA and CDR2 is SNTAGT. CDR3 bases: TGTGCCAGCAGTGTGGTGGCTAGCGGAAACACCGGGGAGCTGTTTTTT. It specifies CASSVVASGNTGELFF.

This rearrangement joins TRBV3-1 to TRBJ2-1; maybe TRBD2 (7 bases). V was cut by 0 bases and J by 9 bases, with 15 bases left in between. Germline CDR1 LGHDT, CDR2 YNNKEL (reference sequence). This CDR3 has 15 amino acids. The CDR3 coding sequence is TGTGCCAGCAGCCAAGATCTTGGGGGGGCCGCTGAGCAGTTCTTC. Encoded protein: CASSQDLGGAAEQFF.

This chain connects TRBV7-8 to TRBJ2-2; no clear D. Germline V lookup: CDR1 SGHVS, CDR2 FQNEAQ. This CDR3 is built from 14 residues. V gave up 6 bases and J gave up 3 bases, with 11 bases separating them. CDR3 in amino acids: CASRLRSDTGELFF. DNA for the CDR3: TGTGCCAGCAGGCTGAGGTCTGACACCGGGGAGCTGTTTTTT.

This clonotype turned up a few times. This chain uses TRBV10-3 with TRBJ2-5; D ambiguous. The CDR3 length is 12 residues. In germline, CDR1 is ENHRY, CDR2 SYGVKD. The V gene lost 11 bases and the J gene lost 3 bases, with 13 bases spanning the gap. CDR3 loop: CAVSSGEETQYF. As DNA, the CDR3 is TGTGCCGTATCAAGTGGGGAAGAGACCCAGTACTTC.

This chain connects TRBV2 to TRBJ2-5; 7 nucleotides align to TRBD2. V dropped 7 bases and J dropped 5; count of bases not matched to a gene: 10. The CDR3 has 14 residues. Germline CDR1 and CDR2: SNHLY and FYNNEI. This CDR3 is CASNRVTSRETQYF. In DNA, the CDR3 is TGTGCCAGCAACCGGGTGACTAGCAGGGAGACCCAGTACTTC.

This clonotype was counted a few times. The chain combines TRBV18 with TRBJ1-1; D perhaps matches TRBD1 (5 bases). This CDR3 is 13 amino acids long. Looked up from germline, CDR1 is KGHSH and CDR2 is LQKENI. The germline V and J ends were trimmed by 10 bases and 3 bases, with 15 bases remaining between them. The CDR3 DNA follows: TGTGCCACCCTTGGGGGTTTGGACACTGAAGCTTTCTTT. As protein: CATLGGLDTEAFF.

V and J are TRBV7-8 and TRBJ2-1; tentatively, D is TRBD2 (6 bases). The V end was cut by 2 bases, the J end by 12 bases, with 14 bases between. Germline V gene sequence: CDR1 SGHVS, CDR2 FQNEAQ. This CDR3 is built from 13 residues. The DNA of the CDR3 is TGTGCCAGCAGCTTAACCGGGAGTTATGGGCAGTTCTTC. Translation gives CASSLTGSYGQFF.

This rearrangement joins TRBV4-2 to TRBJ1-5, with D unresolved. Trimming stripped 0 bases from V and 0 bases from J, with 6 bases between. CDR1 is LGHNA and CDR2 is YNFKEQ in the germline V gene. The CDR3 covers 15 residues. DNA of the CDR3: TGTGCCAGCAGCCAAGATGGAAATAGCAATCAGCCCCAGCATTTT. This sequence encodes CASSQDGNSNQPQHF.

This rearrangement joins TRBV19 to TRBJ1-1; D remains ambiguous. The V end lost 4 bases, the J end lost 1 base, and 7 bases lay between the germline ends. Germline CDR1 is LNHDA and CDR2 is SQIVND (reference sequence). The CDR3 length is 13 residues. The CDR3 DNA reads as TGTGCCAGTAGTAGACGGTCGAACACTGAAGCTTTCTTT. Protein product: CASSRRSNTEAFF.

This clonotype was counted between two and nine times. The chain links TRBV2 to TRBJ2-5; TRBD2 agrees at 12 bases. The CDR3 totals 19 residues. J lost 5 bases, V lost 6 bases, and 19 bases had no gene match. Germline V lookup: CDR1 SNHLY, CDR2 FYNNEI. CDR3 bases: TGTGCCAGCAGGGCTAGCGGGAGGGCTCGTTCGATGAGGCTGGAGACCCAGTACTTC. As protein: CASRASGRARSMRLETQYF.

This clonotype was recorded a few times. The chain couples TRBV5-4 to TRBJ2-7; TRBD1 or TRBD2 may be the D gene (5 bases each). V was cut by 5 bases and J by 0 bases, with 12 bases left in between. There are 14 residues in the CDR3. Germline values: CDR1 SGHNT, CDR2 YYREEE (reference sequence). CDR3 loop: CASSGTHNSYEQYF. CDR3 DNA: TGTGCCAGCAGTGGGACCCATAACTCCTACGAGCAGTACTTC.

Here the CDR3 DNA reads TGTGCCAGCAGTTTAGCGGGGAACACAGATACGCAGTATTTT. This gives the protein CASSLAGNTDTQYF. This chain links TRBV12-3 or TRBV12-4 with TRBJ2-3; D call uncertain. This CDR3 comprises 14 residues. V dropped 0 bases and J dropped 2 bases, with 6 bases sitting between them.

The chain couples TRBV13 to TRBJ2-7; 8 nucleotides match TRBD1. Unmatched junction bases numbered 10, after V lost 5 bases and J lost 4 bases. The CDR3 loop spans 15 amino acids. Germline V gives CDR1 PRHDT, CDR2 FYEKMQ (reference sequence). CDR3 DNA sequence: TGTGCCAGCAGCGTACACTCAGGGGGCGCATACGAGCAGTACTTC. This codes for CASSVHSGGAYEQYF.

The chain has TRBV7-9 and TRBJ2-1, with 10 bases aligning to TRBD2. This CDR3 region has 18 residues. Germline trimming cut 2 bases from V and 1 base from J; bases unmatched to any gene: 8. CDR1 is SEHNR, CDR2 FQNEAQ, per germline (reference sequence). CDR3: CASSLISSGRGSYNEQFF. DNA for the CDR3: TGTGCCAGCAGCTTAATTTCAAGCGGGAGGGGGTCCTACAATGAGCAGTTCTTC.

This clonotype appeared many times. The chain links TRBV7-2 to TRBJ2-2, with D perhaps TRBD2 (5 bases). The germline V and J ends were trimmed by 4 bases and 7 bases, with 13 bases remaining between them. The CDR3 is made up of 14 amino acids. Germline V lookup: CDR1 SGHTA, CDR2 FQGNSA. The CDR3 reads CASSSFSELGELFF. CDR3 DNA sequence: TGTGCCAGCAGCTCGTTTAGCGAACTCGGGGAGCTGTTTTTT.

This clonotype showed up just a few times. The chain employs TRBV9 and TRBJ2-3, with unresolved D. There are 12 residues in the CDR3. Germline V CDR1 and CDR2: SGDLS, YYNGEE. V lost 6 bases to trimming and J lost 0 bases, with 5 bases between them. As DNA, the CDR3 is TGTGCCAGCACCGGTAGCACAGATACGCAGTATTTT. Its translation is CASTGSTDTQYF.

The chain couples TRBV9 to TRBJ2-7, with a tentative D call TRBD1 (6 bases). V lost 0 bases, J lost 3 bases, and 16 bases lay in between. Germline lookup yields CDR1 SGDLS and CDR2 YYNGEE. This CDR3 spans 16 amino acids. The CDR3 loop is CASSVAGSGAFYEQYF. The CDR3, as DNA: TGTGCCAGCAGCGTAGCAGGCTCAGGGGCTTTCTACGAGCAGTACTTC.

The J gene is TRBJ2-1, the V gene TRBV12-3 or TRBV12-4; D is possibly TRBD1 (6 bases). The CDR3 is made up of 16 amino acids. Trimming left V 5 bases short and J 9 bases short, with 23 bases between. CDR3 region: CASSRGTGAPSSEQFF. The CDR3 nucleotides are TGTGCCAGCAGTAGGGGGACCGGAGCCCCCTCCAGTGAGCAGTTCTTC.

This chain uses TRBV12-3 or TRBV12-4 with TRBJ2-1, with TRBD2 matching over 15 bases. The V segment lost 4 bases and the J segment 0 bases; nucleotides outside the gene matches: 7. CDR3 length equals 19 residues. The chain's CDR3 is CASSSGLAGGRSSYNEQFF. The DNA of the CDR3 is TGTGCCAGCAGTTCTGGACTAGCGGGAGGGCGGAGCTCCTACAATGAGCAGTTCTTC.

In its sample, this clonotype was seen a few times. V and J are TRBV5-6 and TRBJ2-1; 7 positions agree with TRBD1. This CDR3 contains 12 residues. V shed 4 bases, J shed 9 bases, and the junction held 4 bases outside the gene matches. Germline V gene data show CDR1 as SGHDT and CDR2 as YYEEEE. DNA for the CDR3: TGTGCCAGCAGCCCGACAGGGTCTGAGCAGTTCTTC. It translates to CASSPTGSEQFF.

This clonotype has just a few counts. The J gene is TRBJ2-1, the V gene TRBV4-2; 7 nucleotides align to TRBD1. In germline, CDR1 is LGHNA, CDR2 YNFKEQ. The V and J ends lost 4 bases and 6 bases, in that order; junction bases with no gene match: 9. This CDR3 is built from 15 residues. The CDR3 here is CASSPWTGPINEQFF. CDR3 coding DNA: TGTGCCAGCAGCCCATGGACAGGTCCCATCAATGAGCAGTTCTTC.